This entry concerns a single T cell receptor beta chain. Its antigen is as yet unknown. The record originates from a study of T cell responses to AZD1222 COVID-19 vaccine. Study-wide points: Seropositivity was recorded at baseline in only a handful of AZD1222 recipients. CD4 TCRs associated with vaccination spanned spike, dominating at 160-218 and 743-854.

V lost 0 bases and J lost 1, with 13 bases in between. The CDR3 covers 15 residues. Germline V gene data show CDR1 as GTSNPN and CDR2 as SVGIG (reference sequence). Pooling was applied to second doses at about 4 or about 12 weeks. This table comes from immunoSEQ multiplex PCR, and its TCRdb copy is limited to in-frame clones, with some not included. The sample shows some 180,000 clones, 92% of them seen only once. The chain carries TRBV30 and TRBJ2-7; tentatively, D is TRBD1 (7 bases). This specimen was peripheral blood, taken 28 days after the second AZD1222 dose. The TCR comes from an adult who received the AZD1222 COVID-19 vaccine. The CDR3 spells CAWSVGGGLSYEQYF. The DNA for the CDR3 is TGTGCCTGGAGTGTTGGAGGGGGCTTATCCTACGAGCAGTACTTC.